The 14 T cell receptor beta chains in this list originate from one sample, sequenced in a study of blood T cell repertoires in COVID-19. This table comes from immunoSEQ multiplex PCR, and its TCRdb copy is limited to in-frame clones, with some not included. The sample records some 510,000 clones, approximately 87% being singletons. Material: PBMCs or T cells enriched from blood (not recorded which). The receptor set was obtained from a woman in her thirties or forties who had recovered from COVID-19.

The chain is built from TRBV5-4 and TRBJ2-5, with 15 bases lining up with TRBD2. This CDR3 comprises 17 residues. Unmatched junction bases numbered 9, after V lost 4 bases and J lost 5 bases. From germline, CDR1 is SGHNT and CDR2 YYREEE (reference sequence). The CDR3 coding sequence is TGTGCCAGCAGCGGCTCCGGGACTAGCGGGAGGTGGGAGACCCAGTACTTC. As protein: CASSGSGTSGRWETQYF.

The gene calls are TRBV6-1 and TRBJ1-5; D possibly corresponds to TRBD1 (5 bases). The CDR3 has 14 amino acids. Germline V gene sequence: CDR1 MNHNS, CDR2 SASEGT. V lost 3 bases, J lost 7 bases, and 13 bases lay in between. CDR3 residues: CASSDLGVGQPQHF. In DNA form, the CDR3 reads TGTGCCAGCAGTGATTTAGGGGTCGGGCAGCCCCAGCATTTT.

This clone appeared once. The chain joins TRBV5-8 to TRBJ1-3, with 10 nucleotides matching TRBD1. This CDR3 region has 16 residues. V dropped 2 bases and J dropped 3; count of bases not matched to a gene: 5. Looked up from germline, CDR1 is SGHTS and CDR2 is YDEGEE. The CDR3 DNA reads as TGTGCCAGCAGCTTAGGCGGGACAGGGGTTGGAAACACCATATATTTT. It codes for CASSLGGTGVGNTIYF. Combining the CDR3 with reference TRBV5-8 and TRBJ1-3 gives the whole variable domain EAGVTQSPTHLIKTRGQQATLRCSPISGHTSVYWYQQALGLGLQFLLWYDEGEERNRGNFPPRFSGRQFPNYSSELNVNALELEDSALYLCASSLGGTGVGNTIYFGEGSWLTVV.

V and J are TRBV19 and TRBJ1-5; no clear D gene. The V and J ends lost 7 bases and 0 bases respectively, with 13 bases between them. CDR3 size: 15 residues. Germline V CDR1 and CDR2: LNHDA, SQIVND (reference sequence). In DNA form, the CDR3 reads TGTGCCAGTAATGCGGGGAAATATAGCAATCAGCCCCAGCATTTT. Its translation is CASNAGKYSNQPQHF.

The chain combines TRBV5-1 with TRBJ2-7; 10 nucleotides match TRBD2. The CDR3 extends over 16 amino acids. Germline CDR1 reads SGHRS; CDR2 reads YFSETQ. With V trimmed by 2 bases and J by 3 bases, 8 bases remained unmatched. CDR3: CASSLLARTSGYEQYF. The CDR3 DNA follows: TGCGCCAGCAGCTTACTCGCTAGGACTAGCGGCTACGAGCAGTACTTC.

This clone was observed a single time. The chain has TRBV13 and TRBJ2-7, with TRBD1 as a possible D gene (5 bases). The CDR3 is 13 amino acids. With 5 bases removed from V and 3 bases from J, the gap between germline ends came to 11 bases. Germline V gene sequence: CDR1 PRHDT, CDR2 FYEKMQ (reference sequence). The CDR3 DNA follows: TGTGCCAGCAGCACGACAGACATCTACGAGCAGTACTTC. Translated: CASSTTDIYEQYF.

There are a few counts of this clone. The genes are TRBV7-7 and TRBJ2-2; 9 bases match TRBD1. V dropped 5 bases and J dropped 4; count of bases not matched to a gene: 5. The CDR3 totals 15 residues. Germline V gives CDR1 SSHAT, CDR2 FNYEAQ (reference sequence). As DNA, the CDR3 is TGTGCCAGCAGCAAGGGACAGGGAGGCACCGGGGAGCTGTTTTTT. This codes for CASSKGQGGTGELFF.

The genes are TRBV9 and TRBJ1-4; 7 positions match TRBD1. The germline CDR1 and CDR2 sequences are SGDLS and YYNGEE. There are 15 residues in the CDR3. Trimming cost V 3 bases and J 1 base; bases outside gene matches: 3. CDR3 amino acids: CASSARQGTNEKLFF. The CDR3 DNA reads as TGTGCCAGCAGCGCAAGACAGGGAACTAATGAAAAACTGTTTTTT.

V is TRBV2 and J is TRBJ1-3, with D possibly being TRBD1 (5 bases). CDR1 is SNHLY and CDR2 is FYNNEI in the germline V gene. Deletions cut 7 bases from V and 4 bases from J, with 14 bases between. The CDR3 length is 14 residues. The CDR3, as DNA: TGTGCCAGCACCCCGACAGATAGAGGAAACACCATATATTTT. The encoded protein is CASTPTDRGNTIYF.

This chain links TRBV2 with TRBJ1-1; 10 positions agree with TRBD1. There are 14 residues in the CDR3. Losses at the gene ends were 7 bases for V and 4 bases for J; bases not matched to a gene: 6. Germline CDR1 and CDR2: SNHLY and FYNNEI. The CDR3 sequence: CASITDRGSTEAFF. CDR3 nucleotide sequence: TGTGCCAGCATCACGGACAGGGGGAGCACTGAAGCTTTCTTT.

The CDR3 DNA reads as TGTGCCAGCAGCGTAGCTCCCGGGACAGGGTACGGAAACACCATATATTTT. Its protein is CASSVAPGTGYGNTIYF. V gene TRBV9 combines with J gene TRBJ1-3, with 9 bases matching TRBD1. J lost 4 bases, V lost 0 bases, and 8 bases had no gene match. Germline values: CDR1 SGDLS, CDR2 YYNGEE. This CDR3 comprises 17 residues. The full variable domain, its missing parts supplied by reference TRBV9 and TRBJ1-3, is DSGVTQTPKHLITATGQRVTLRCSPRSGDLSVYWYQQSLDQGLQFLIQYYNGEERAKGNILERFSAQQFPDLHSELNLSSLELGDSALYFCASSVAPGTGYGNTIYFGEGSWLTVV.

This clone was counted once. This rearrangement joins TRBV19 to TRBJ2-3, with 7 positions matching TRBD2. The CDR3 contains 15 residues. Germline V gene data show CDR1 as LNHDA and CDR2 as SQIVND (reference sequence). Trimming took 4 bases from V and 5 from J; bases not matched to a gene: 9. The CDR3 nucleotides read TGTGCCAGTAGTACCGGGGGGAGCGAAGTAGATACGCAGTATTTT. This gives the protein CASSTGGSEVDTQYF.

As DNA, the CDR3 is TGTGCCAGCAGCTTAGTGGGACAAGTCTACAATGAGCAGTTCTTC. Its protein product is CASSLVGQVYNEQFF. V and J are TRBV7-2 and TRBJ2-1; a weak D match, TRBD1 (6 bases). Trimming pared 1 base from V and 3 bases from J, leaving 10 bases between. The CDR3 is 15 amino acids. Germline V lookup: CDR1 SGHTA, CDR2 FQGNSA.

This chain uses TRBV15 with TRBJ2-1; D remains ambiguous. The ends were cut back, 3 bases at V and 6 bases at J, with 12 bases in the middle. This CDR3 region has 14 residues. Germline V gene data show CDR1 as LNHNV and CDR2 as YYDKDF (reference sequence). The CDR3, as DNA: TGTGCCACCAGCAGGAGAGAACTCACCAATGAGCAGTTCTTC. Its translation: CATSRRELTNEQFF.